This TCR beta chain appears in the sequencing data of a study of blood T cell repertoires in COVID-19. The overall study: Sites in the United States, Italy and Spain provided acute and convalescent COVID-19 samples.

Trimming cost V 6 bases and J 7 bases; bases outside gene matches: 6. Germline V CDR1 and CDR2: MNHEY, SVGAGI. This CDR3 region has 14 residues. Sequenced by immunoSEQ multiplex PCR; TCRdb stores in-frame clones only, minus some. The sample lists roughly 500,000 clones, 75% to 90% occurring once. Grouping used clinical history reported by participants in a survey and questionnaire. Recovered Cohort 3 donors showed two negative PCRs, clearance, or symptom resolution. This TCR was sampled from an older woman who had recovered from COVID-19. The sample comprised PBMCs or T cells enriched from blood (not recorded which). The chain carries TRBV6-5 and TRBJ1-5; 10 bases line up with TRBD1. CDR3 region: CASRTGTGDQPQHF. CDR3 nucleotides: TGTGCCAGCAGGACCGGGACAGGGGACCAGCCCCAGCATTTT.